This TCR beta chain was profiled in a study of control samples from healthy donors and cancer patients. There are a few counts of this clone. With V trimmed by 6 bases and J by 2 bases, 3 bases remained unmatched. CDR3 length equals 13 residues. The germline CDR1 and CDR2 sequences are MNHEY and SVGAGI. Assay used: immunoSEQ multiplex PCR; TCRdb lists only in-frame clones, some missing. This sample has 150,000 or so clones, with 88% found just once. This TCR was sampled from a man younger than 35 in good health. V is TRBV6-5 and J is TRBJ2-5, with 7 bases that match TRBD2. The sample taken for sequencing was blood. In nucleotides, the CDR3 is TGTGCCAGCAGGCCAGCGGGGCAAGAGACCCAGTACTTC. It specifies CASRPAGQETQYF.